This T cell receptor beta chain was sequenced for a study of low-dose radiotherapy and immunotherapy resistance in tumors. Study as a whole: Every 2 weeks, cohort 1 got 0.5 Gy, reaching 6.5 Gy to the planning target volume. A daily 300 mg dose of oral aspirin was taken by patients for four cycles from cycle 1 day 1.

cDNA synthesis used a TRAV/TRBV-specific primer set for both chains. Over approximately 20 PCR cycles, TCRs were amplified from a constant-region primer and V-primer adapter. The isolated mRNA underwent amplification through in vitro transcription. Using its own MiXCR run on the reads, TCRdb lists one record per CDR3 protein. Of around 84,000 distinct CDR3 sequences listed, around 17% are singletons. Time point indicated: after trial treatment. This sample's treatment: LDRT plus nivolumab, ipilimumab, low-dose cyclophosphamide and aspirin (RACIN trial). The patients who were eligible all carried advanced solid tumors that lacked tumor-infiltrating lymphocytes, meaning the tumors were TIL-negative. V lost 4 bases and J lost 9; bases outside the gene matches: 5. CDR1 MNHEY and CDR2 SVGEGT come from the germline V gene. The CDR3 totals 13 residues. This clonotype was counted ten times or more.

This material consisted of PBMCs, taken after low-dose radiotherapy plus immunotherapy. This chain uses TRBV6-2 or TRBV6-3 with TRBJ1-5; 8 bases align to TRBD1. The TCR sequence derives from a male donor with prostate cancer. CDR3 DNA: TGTGCCAGCAGTTTCAGGGGGCTACGGCCCCAGCATTTT. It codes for CASSFRGLRPQHF.